One sample yielded the 24 T cell receptor beta chains listed below, sequenced in a study of shared clonotypes between healthy human individuals. Some clones are missing from TCRdb's copy, which holds only in-frame ones; the method was immunoSEQ multiplex PCR. The table records 2 million to 3 million clones, around nine tenths of them present only once. The sequencing sample was made of naive CD4+ T cells sorted from blood. Subset: CD45RA+ positively selected. The receptors derive from a man younger than 30 in good health.

The chain links TRBV27 to TRBJ1-5; 7 positions match TRBD1. Germline CDR1 reads MNHEY; CDR2 reads SMNVEV (reference sequence). V lost 5 bases to trimming and J lost 0 bases; unmatched junction nucleotides: 10. The CDR3 totals 17 residues. The CDR3 DNA is TGTGCCAGCAGTCCCAAGACAGGGAGGTATAGCAATCAGCCCCAGCATTTT. This codes for CASSPKTGRYSNQPQHF.

This sequence joins TRBV29-1 and TRBJ2-4; the D gene is possibly TRBD1 (5 bases). Germline-derived CDR1 and CDR2 are SQVTM and ANQGSEA. This CDR3 has 14 amino acids. V shed 0 bases and J shed 4 bases, with 10 bases lying between them. CDR3 sequence (DNA): TGCAGCGTTGAAGATCAGGGAAGAAAAAACATTCAGTACTTC. Its protein is CSVEDQGRKNIQYF.

The gene calls are TRBV4-1 and TRBJ2-5; D perhaps matches TRBD1 (5 bases). The end of the DNA aligns better with TRBJ2-7, so the J call may be wrong. CDR3 length: 14 residues. CDR1 and CDR2 (germline): MGHRA, YSYEKL. The CDR3: CASSQMTVSYEQYF. The CDR3 DNA reads as TGCGCCAGCAGCCAGATGACAGTCTCCTACGAGCAGTACTTC.

V is TRBV19 and J is TRBJ1-2; 9 bases map to TRBD1. The CDR3 spans 16 residues. V gave up 6 bases and J gave up 1 base; unmatched junction bases: 9. Germline V lookup: CDR1 LNHDA, CDR2 SQIVND (reference sequence). For the CDR3, the DNA is TGTGCCAGTAGCTCACCGGGACAGGGAAGTAACTATGGCTACACCTTC. This codes for CASSSPGQGSNYGYTF.

V is TRBV30 and J is TRBJ1-1; TRBD1 might be the D (6 bases). The germline CDR1 and CDR2 sequences are GTSNPN and SVGIG (reference sequence). There are 13 residues in the CDR3. Trimming removed 4 bases from V and 4 bases from J, with 13 bases in between. In DNA, the CDR3 is TGTGCCTGGAACAGGGTGAAGAGCACTGAAGCTTTCTTT. Protein sequence: CAWNRVKSTEAFF.

This chain uses TRBV29-1 with TRBJ1-1; D is ambiguous. The V end lost 5 bases, the J end lost 6 bases, and 10 bases lay between the germline ends. The germline V gene has CDR1 SQVTM and CDR2 ANQGSEA. The CDR3 spans 11 residues. CDR3 protein: CSVFDTPEAFF. The CDR3 nucleotides are TGCAGCGTTTTCGACACGCCTGAAGCTTTCTTT. Filled out from reference TRBV29-1 and TRBJ1-1, the complete variable domain reads SAVISQKPSRDICQRGTSLTIQCQVDSQVTMMFWYRQQPGQSLTLIATANQGSEATYESGFVIDKFPISRPNLTFSTLTVSNMSPEDSSIYLCSVFDTPEAFFGQGTRLTVV.

The V gene is TRBV7-8, the J gene TRBJ2-7, with 7 bases fitting TRBD1. The CDR3 has 14 amino acids. From germline, CDR1 is SGHVS and CDR2 FQNEAQ. V dropped 5 bases and J dropped 0; count of bases not matched to a gene: 4. DNA for the CDR3: TGTGCCAGCAGCGTGGACAGGCCCTCCTACGAGCAGTACTTC. Amino acids: CASSVDRPSYEQYF.

This rearrangement joins TRBV11-3 to TRBJ2-1; TRBD2 matches 7 bases. The V segment lost 4 bases and the J segment 0 bases; nucleotides outside the gene matches: 6. Germline V gene lookup returns CDR1 SGHNT and CDR2 YENEEA. CDR3 length equals 16 residues. In DNA form, the CDR3 reads TGTGCCAGCAGCTCATCCGGGGGGAGCTCCTACAATGAGCAGTTCTTC. The encoded protein is CASSSSGGSSYNEQFF.

Details on this clone: The junction departs from the called germline gene at one end, perhaps through a read error. The J gene is TRBJ2-1, the V gene TRBV7-7, with D tentatively TRBD2 (6 bases). CDR1 is SSHAT, CDR2 FNYEAQ, per germline (reference sequence). The CDR3 extends over 16 amino acids. The CDR3 spells CASSALGVLADNEQFF. The DNA for the CDR3 is TGTGCTAGCAGCGCCCTGGGGGTATTAGCGGACAATGAGCAGTTCTTC. Using reference TRBV7-7 and TRBJ2-1 for the parts outside the CDR3, the full variable domain is GAGVSQSPRYKVTKRGQDVTLRCDPISSHATLYWYQQALGQGPEFLTYFNYEAQPDKSGLPSDRFSAERPEGSISTLTIQRTEQRDSAMYRCASSALGVLADNEQFFGPGTRLTVL.

The chain carries TRBV9 and TRBJ2-3; no clear D gene. The germline gives CDR1 SGDLS, CDR2 YYNGEE. The CDR3 is made up of 13 amino acids. The V end was cut by 3 bases, the J end by 3 bases, with 8 bases between. CDR3 sequence: CASSGSPTDTQYF. In DNA form, the CDR3 reads TGTGCCAGCAGCGGGTCACCGACAGATACGCAGTATTTT.

This chain connects TRBV7-8 to TRBJ2-7, with D possibly TRBD1 on 7 matching bases. In germline, CDR1 is SGHVS, CDR2 FQNEAQ. The CDR3 totals 13 residues. V dropped 4 bases and J dropped 6 bases, with 13 bases sitting between them. The CDR3 is CASSSRQGLEQYF. In nucleotides, the CDR3 is TGTGCCAGCAGCTCACGACAGGGACTCGAGCAGTACTTC.

The rearrangement links TRBV6-5 to TRBJ2-2; unclear D gene. V lost 2 bases, J lost 2 bases, and 12 bases lay in between. Germline CDR1 reads MNHEY; CDR2 reads SVGAGI. This CDR3 has 16 amino acids. The DNA for the CDR3 is TGTGCCAGCAGTTACAGGCGGTTGATTAACACCGGGGAGCTGTTTTTT. Amino acid sequence: CASSYRRLINTGELFF.

This clone was observed a few times. J is TRBJ1-1 and V is TRBV29-1, with D tentatively TRBD1 (5 bases). Per the germline V gene, CDR1 is SQVTM and CDR2 is ANQGSEA. CDR3 length: 11 amino acids. Trimming took 0 bases from V and 11 from J, leaving 10 bases between them. The DNA of the CDR3 is TGCAGCGTTGAAGATCAGGGCTGGGCTTTCTTT. Translated: CSVEDQGWAFF.

Notes on this clone: The same CDR3 also results from other DNA sequences found in this sample. The V gene is TRBV9, the J gene TRBJ2-5; D is possibly TRBD1 (5 bases). V was shortened by 2 bases and J by 1 base, with 12 bases between the two germline ends. Germline-derived CDR1 and CDR2 are SGDLS and YYNGEE. The CDR3 consists of 15 residues. CDR3 in amino acids: CASSVSTDLQETQYF. The CDR3 nucleotides are TGTGCCAGCAGCGTTTCGACAGACCTCCAAGAGACCCAGTACTTC. The full variable domain, with the rest looked up from reference TRBV9 and TRBJ2-5, is DSGVTQTPKHLITATGQRVTLRCSPRSGDLSVYWYQQSLDQGLQFLIQYYNGEERAKGNILERFSAQQFPDLHSELNLSSLELGDSALYFCASSVSTDLQETQYFGPGTRLLVL.

The chain uses TRBV18 and TRBJ2-6; TRBD2 might be the D (6 bases). Trimming took off 4 bases at V and 2 bases at J, with 27 bases between the two ends. This CDR3 contains 21 residues. Germline-derived CDR1 and CDR2 are KGHSH and LQKENI. The CDR3 DNA reads as TGTGCCAGCTCACTATACCTAGCGAGACCGGGGGAATCTACTGGGGCCAACGTCCTGACTTTC. This translates into CASSLYLARPGESTGANVLTF.

The V call is TRBV5-1, the J call TRBJ1-5; 9 bases line up with TRBD1. The CDR3 spans 14 residues. The germline CDR1 and CDR2 sequences are SGHRS and YFSETQ. Trimming cost V 4 bases and J 7 bases; bases outside gene matches: 6. CDR3 nucleotides: TGCGCCAGCAGCCAGGGACAGGGAGGGCAGCCCCAGCATTTT. Translating gives CASSQGQGGQPQHF.

The J gene is TRBJ1-2, the V gene TRBV5-4; D not certain. V was cut by 0 bases and J by 3 bases, with 12 bases left in between. There are 15 residues in the CDR3. Per the germline V gene, CDR1 is SGHNT and CDR2 is YYREEE (reference sequence). The CDR3 bases are TGTGCCAGCAGCTTGGACCCGACGGTCTACTATGGCTACACCTTC. This translates into CASSLDPTVYYGYTF.

This chain uses TRBV6-1 with TRBJ2-7, with 8 nucleotides matching TRBD2. The junction had 8 bases not matched to a gene; V was cut back by 5 bases and J by 2 bases. The length of the CDR3 is 15 residues. CDR1 and CDR2 from the germline V gene are MNHNS and SASEGT. The CDR3 sequence: CASSPLGGATYEQYF. CDR3 in DNA: TGTGCCAGCAGTCCTCTCGGGGGGGCTACCTACGAGCAGTACTTC.

The gene calls are TRBV6-1 and TRBJ2-3; the match to TRBD2 covers 9 bases. Germline V gene data show CDR1 as MNHNS and CDR2 as SASEGT. The CDR3 is 15 residues long. Losses at the gene ends were 7 bases for V and 4 bases for J; bases not matched to a gene: 9. The CDR3: CASIIASGVSDTQYF. The CDR3 region has the DNA TGTGCCAGCATAATAGCTAGCGGGGTTTCAGATACGCAGTATTTT.

This rearrangement joins TRBV6-1 to TRBJ1-1; D unclear. V was trimmed by 9 bases and J by 1 base, leaving 12 bases between them. The V gene's germline CDR1 is MNHNS and CDR2 SASEGT. This CDR3 has 13 residues. CDR3 nucleotides: TGTGCCAGTAACCGGGCGTCGAACACTGAAGCTTTCTTT. It translates to CASNRASNTEAFF.

This clone was recorded only once. The genes are TRBV2 and TRBJ1-2; 11 positions agree with TRBD1. The junction had 7 bases not matched to a gene; V was cut back by 5 bases and J by 5 bases. Germline lookup yields CDR1 SNHLY and CDR2 FYNNEI. This CDR3 is 15 amino acids long. In nucleotides, the CDR3 is TGTGCCAGCAGTCCATGGACAGGGGGCGCTTATGGCTACACCTTC. Translated, it gives CASSPWTGGAYGYTF.

The chain uses TRBV10-1 and TRBJ2-3; TRBD1 matches 7 bases. The CDR3 contains 11 residues. Losses at the gene ends were 4 bases for V and 11 bases for J; bases not matched to a gene: 3. CDR1 is WNHNN and CDR2 is SYGVQD in the germline V gene (reference sequence). The CDR3 coding sequence is TGCGCCAGCAGTGGGGACAGAGAGCAGTATTTT. This gives the protein CASSGDREQYF.

V usage is TRBV19 and J usage is TRBJ1-5, with a tentative D call TRBD1 (6 bases). The V and J ends lost 10 bases and 0 bases respectively, with 16 bases between them. The V gene's germline CDR1 is LNHDA and CDR2 SQIVND (reference sequence). The CDR3 is 15 amino acids. The CDR3 is CATKAGAASNQPQHF. Written as DNA, the CDR3 is TGTGCCACGAAGGCAGGGGCAGCTAGCAATCAGCCCCAGCATTTT.

In the case of this clone: Other DNA sequences within the sample encode an identical CDR3. The V and J genes are TRBV6-1 and TRBJ2-7; 8 nucleotides align to TRBD1. This CDR3 comprises 14 residues. After removal of 3 bases from V and 1 base from J, the junction contained 2 bases not matched to a gene. Germline-derived CDR1 and CDR2 are MNHNS and SASEGT. The CDR3 bases are TGTGCCAGCAGTGATAGACAGGGGTCCTACGAGCAGTACTTC. It yields the protein CASSDRQGSYEQYF.